The present T cell receptor beta chain was sequenced within a study of T cells in Graves' hyperthyroidism and ophthalmopathy. CDR3 length: 12 residues. The V gene's germline CDR1 is MDHEN and CDR2 SYDVKM. After removal of 5 bases from V and 14 bases from J, the junction contained 10 bases not matched to a gene. This clonotype was counted once. Regions amplified from RNA transcripts were the TCR beta CDR3 regions. The HTBI set primed first-round TCR CDR3 RT-PCR. One entry per CDR3 protein results from TCRdb running MiXCR on the multiplex PCR reads. The sample holds about 380,000 distinct CDR3 sequences, around 20% seen once.

This TCR was recovered from a man aged 18 to 30 with Graves' ophthalmopathy. Material: blood. This chain joins TRBV28 and TRBJ2-5; 8 bases fit TRBD1. CDR3 region: CASSRPGTGNYF. The CDR3 DNA reads TGTGCCAGCAGTCGCCCCGGGACAGGAAATTACTTC.